The 9 T cell receptor beta chains given below trace back to one sample, sequenced in a study of shared clonotypes between healthy human individuals. Libraries were prepared by immunoSEQ multiplex PCR; TCRdb keeps only in-frame clonotypes and omits some of them. The sample yields approximately 980,000 clones, 76% seen once. What was sequenced was memory CD4+ T cells sorted from blood. As for subset: CD45RA-negative fraction. The receptors here all came from a man between 18 and 35 years old in good health.

The chain uses TRBV4-3 and TRBJ2-6, with D unclear. The CDR3 covers 17 residues. The germline V and J ends were trimmed by 0 bases and 0 bases, with 9 bases remaining between them. Per germline, CDR1 LGHNA and CDR2 YSLEER. The CDR3 loop reads CASSQDGSFSGANVLTF. DNA of the CDR3: TGCGCCAGCAGCCAAGATGGATCCTTCTCTGGGGCCAACGTCCTGACTTTC.

The chain links TRBV10-3 to TRBJ1-2; D is undetermined. The CDR3 spans 13 residues. The germline gives CDR1 ENHRY, CDR2 SYGVKD. Trimming stripped 3 bases from V and 0 bases from J, with 5 bases between. As DNA, the CDR3 is TGTGCCATCAGTGATACGCCTAACTATGGCTACACCTTC. Protein sequence: CAISDTPNYGYTF.

Points on this clone: It is likely a read error: a sequence one base away is far more abundant. This chain connects TRBV4-1 to TRBJ2-7; D gene uncertain. CDR1 is MGHRA and CDR2 is YSYEKL in the germline V gene. The CDR3 runs 13 residues. The germline V and J ends were trimmed by 3 bases and 1 base, with 7 bases remaining between them. As DNA, the CDR3 is TGCGCCAGCAGCCACCAGGATTCCTACGAGCAGTACTTC. Translated: CASSHQDSYEQYF.

The rearrangement joins TRBV28 to TRBJ2-3; TRBD1 might be the D (6 bases). Germline CDR1 reads MDHEN; CDR2 reads SYDVKM. The CDR3 is made up of 15 amino acids. The germline V and J ends were trimmed by 8 bases and 3 bases, with 18 bases remaining between them. The CDR3 spells CASYPTGSKTDTQYF. As DNA, the CDR3 is TGTGCCAGCTACCCAACAGGGTCTAAAACAGATACGCAGTATTTT.

As to this clone: At the DNA level, this CDR3 is encoded by other sequences in the same sample as well. The gene calls are TRBV30 and TRBJ2-7, with 8 bases matching TRBD1. V dropped 3 bases and J dropped 2; count of bases not matched to a gene: 0. Germline V gene data show CDR1 as GTSNPN and CDR2 as SVGIG (reference sequence). The CDR3 consists of 12 residues. The CDR3: CAWSRGPYEQYF. The CDR3 DNA reads as TGTGCCTGGAGCAGGGGGCCCTACGAGCAGTACTTC.

This clone was picked up a small number of times. Other DNA sequences in the sample encode the same CDR3. The chain couples TRBV5-1 to TRBJ2-5; TRBD2 agrees at 9 bases. Germline V gene sequence: CDR1 SGHRS, CDR2 YFSETQ. This CDR3 is 14 amino acids long. V lost 4 bases to trimming and J lost 2 bases; unmatched junction nucleotides: 3. The CDR3 DNA reads TGCGCCAGCAGCCCTAGCGGGGCGCAAGAGACCCAGTACTTC. Translating it yields CASSPSGAQETQYF. Looking up the rest from reference TRBV5-1 and TRBJ2-5 gives the full variable domain: KAGVTQTPRYLIKTRGQQVTLSCSPISGHRSVSWYQQTPGQGLQFLFEYFSETQRNKGNFPGRFSGRQFSNSRSEMNVSTLELGDSALYLCASSPSGAQETQYFGPGTRLLVL.

The chain uses TRBV18 and TRBJ2-7, with 10 nucleotides matching TRBD1. CDR3 length: 15 residues. After removal of 0 bases from V and 6 bases from J, the junction contained 5 bases not matched to a gene. Per the germline V gene, CDR1 is KGHSH and CDR2 is LQKENI. CDR3 sequence: CASSPPDRTGGEQYF. In nucleotides, the CDR3 is TGTGCCAGCTCACCACCGGATCGGACAGGGGGCGAGCAGTACTTC.

V is TRBV18 and J is TRBJ1-4; D gene unclear. Germline V gives CDR1 KGHSH, CDR2 LQKENI. V was pared by 2 bases and J by 2 bases, with 9 bases between. This CDR3 has 15 residues. As DNA, the CDR3 is TGTGCCAGCTCACCATTAGCCGGGACTAATGAAAAACTGTTTTTT. Residues: CASSPLAGTNEKLFF.

V gene TRBV28 combines with J gene TRBJ2-7, with 8 bases identical to TRBD1. Per germline, CDR1 MDHEN and CDR2 SYDVKM. The CDR3 runs 14 residues. With V trimmed by 6 bases and J by 6 bases, 10 bases remained unmatched. The CDR3 here is CASRAAGTGSEQYF. The CDR3 DNA sequence: TGTGCCAGCAGAGCCGCCGGGACAGGCTCCGAGCAGTACTTC.